These 21 T cell receptor beta chains originate from one sample sequenced in a study of T cell responses to AZD1222 COVID-19 vaccine. Here immunoSEQ multiplex PCR was the method, and the copy in TCRdb shows in-frame clones only, minus some. The sample contains approximately 52,000 clones, over 80% of which appear only once. The sample here was peripheral blood, taken 28 days after the second AZD1222 dose. All receptors come from an adult who received the AZD1222 COVID-19 vaccine.

V is TRBV4-1 and J is TRBJ2-3; unclear D gene. Germline V CDR1 and CDR2: MGHRA, YSYEKL. Trimming removed 4 bases at V and 2 bases at J, with 10 bases between. This CDR3 comprises 14 residues. As DNA, the CDR3 is TGCGCCAGCAGCCTGACACAGACCACAGATACGCAGTATTTT. Protein: CASSLTQTTDTQYF.

The V call is TRBV7-9, the J call TRBJ2-7; D not certain. Trimming removed 5 bases from V and 0 bases from J, with 14 bases in between. The CDR3 covers 15 residues. CDR1 is SEHNR and CDR2 is FQNEAQ in the germline V gene (reference sequence). In DNA, the CDR3 is TGTGCCAGCAGCCCCTGGCGCGGAAGCTCCTACGAGCAGTACTTC. Protein sequence: CASSPWRGSSYEQYF.

J is TRBJ2-5 and V is TRBV24-1; D perhaps matches TRBD1 (6 bases). The CDR3 runs to 11 residues. Trimming cost V 9 bases and J 7 bases, with 11 bases left between them. Germline loops: CDR1 KGHDR, CDR2 SFDVKD. CDR3 region: CATSQQGTQYF. CDR3 nucleotide sequence: TGTGCCACCTCACAACAGGGGACCCAGTACTTC.

The chain joins TRBV7-2 to TRBJ1-2; D might be TRBD1 (5 bases). This CDR3 region has 13 residues. Germline CDR1 is SGHTA and CDR2 is FQGNSA. V dropped 2 bases and J dropped 4 bases, with 8 bases sitting between them. The CDR3 nucleotides are TGTGCCAGCAGCTTAAGGGGCGGCTATGGCTACACCTTC. Amino acid sequence: CASSLRGGYGYTF.

CDR3 in amino acids: CAIRGRDGTYEQYF. The CDR3 DNA follows: TGTGCCATCAGAGGACGGGACGGAACCTACGAGCAGTACTTC. The V gene is TRBV10-3, the J gene TRBJ2-7; D could derive from TRBD1 or TRBD2 (5 bases each). This CDR3 comprises 14 residues. Germline V lookup: CDR1 ENHRY, CDR2 SYGVKD. Trimming removed 6 bases at V and 2 bases at J, with 14 bases between.

This chain connects TRBV25-1 to TRBJ1-2; TRBD1 matches 7 bases. V gave up 4 bases and J gave up 7 bases; unmatched junction bases: 9. Germline assignment: CDR1 MGHDK and CDR2 SYGVNS. The CDR3 loop spans 14 amino acids. The CDR3 nucleotides are TGTGCCAGCAGTGGGACAGGCCCCGGTCGTGGCTACACCTTC. Translating it yields CASSGTGPGRGYTF.

The gene calls are TRBV28 and TRBJ2-1, with D unresolved. Germline assignment: CDR1 MDHEN and CDR2 SYDVKM. Trimming took off 8 bases at V and 8 bases at J, with 13 bases between the two ends. The CDR3 covers 12 residues. The CDR3 DNA sequence: TGTGCCAGCGTGACTGGTTCGTATGAGCAGTTCTTC. This encodes CASVTGSYEQFF.

V and J are TRBV28 and TRBJ1-2, with D possibly TRBD1 on 5 matching bases. There are 14 residues in the CDR3. Germline lookup yields CDR1 MDHEN and CDR2 SYDVKM. Trimming took 7 bases from V and 6 from J, leaving 18 bases between them. CDR3 sequence (DNA): TGTGCCAGCACAGCTAGGTTCGGGGGTCATGGCTACACCTTC. This encodes CASTARFGGHGYTF.

This chain connects TRBV9 to TRBJ2-3; 8 bases fit TRBD2. Unmatched junction bases numbered 5, after V lost 4 bases and J lost 1 base. The CDR3 has 15 amino acids. The germline V gene has CDR1 SGDLS and CDR2 YYNGEE. The CDR3 DNA follows: TGTGCCAGCAGCCGACAAGCGGGAGGCACAGATACGCAGTATTTT. Translation gives CASSRQAGGTDTQYF.

V usage is TRBV24-1 and J usage is TRBJ2-3, with D maybe TRBD2 (6 bases). The germline V and J ends were trimmed by 5 bases and 2 bases, with 13 bases remaining between them. CDR3 length: 15 amino acids. Germline V gene data show CDR1 as KGHDR and CDR2 as SFDVKD. This CDR3 reads CATSVPGLNTDTQYF. As DNA, the CDR3 is TGTGCCACCAGTGTGCCGGGACTCAACACAGATACGCAGTATTTT.

A few counts support this clone. The rearrangement joins TRBV4-2 to TRBJ1-2; D perhaps matches TRBD1 (5 bases). Trimming shortened V by 0 bases and J by 1 base, and 24 bases separated the two germline ends. The germline gives CDR1 LGHNA, CDR2 YNFKEQ. The CDR3 runs to 20 residues. The CDR3 is CASSQDAPFRHRDHNYGYTF. The CDR3 nucleotides are TGTGCCAGCAGCCAAGATGCTCCGTTTAGGCACCGGGACCATAACTATGGCTACACCTTC.

The chain couples TRBV24-1 to TRBJ2-5, with TRBD1 matching 7 bases. J lost 2 bases, V lost 1 base, and 3 bases had no gene match. From germline, CDR1 is KGHDR and CDR2 SFDVKD. The CDR3 runs to 15 residues. The CDR3 here is CATSDLQGPQETQYF. As DNA, the CDR3 is TGTGCCACCAGTGATTTACAGGGGCCTCAAGAGACCCAGTACTTC.

The J gene is TRBJ1-1, the V gene TRBV15; maybe TRBD1 (6 bases). The length of the CDR3 is 15 residues. Trimming removed 1 base from V and 4 bases from J, with 13 bases in between. The germline V gene has CDR1 LNHNV and CDR2 YYDKDF (reference sequence). Here the CDR3 DNA reads TGTGCCACCAGCAGAGGGGGGGCGGGCGTCACTGAAGCTTTCTTT. Its translation: CATSRGGAGVTEAFF.

The chain carries TRBV10-3 and TRBJ2-2; no clear D. CDR3 length: 14 amino acids. The V end was cut by 8 bases, the J end by 3 bases, with 13 bases between. Germline V gene data show CDR1 as ENHRY and CDR2 as SYGVKD. The CDR3 spells CAIRAVRDTGELFF. CDR3 in DNA: TGTGCCATCCGGGCTGTCCGTGACACCGGGGAGCTGTTTTTT.

The chain links TRBV25-1 to TRBJ1-1, with TRBD1 as a possible D gene (5 bases). Germline loops: CDR1 MGHDK, CDR2 SYGVNS. The CDR3 contains 15 residues. Trimming stripped 3 bases from V and 5 bases from J, with 16 bases between. For the CDR3, the DNA is TGTGCCAGCAGTGAGTCAGCAGGGCGGGGGACTGAAGCTTTCTTT. It translates to CASSESAGRGTEAFF.

The rearrangement links TRBV6-4 to TRBJ2-6, with 9 bases fitting TRBD1. The CDR3 spans 16 residues. Germline V CDR1 and CDR2: MRHNA, SNTAGT. The V segment lost 2 bases and the J segment 5 bases; nucleotides outside the gene matches: 4. This CDR3 is CASSDGTGRRANVLTF. The CDR3, as DNA: TGTGCCAGCAGTGACGGGACAGGGCGGAGGGCCAACGTCCTGACTTTC.

The chain combines TRBV30 with TRBJ2-3, with no clear D. The CDR3 is made up of 15 amino acids. In germline, CDR1 is GTSNPN, CDR2 SVGIG (reference sequence). The V and J ends lost 3 bases and 0 bases respectively, with 13 bases between them. The CDR3 nucleotides are TGTGCCTGGAGCCCAATGTCACCTAGCACAGATACGCAGTATTTT. Protein: CAWSPMSPSTDTQYF.

This clone was detected a few times. The chain employs TRBV27 and TRBJ1-1, with a tentative D call TRBD1 (6 bases). The V and J ends lost 5 bases and 0 bases respectively, with 16 bases between them. Germline CDR1 and CDR2: MNHEY and SMNVEV (reference sequence). The CDR3 is made up of 16 amino acids. The CDR3 nucleotides are TGTGCCAGCAGTCGAGCAGGGGCCATCATGAACACTGAAGCTTTCTTT. Protein sequence: CASSRAGAIMNTEAFF.

J is TRBJ1-1 and V is TRBV7-2; D gene unclear. Germline assignment: CDR1 SGHTA and CDR2 FQGNSA. CDR3 length: 12 amino acids. The germline V and J ends were trimmed by 5 bases and 4 bases, with 8 bases remaining between them. This CDR3 is CASSPSRTEAFF. In DNA form, the CDR3 reads TGTGCCAGCAGCCCCTCCCGCACTGAAGCTTTCTTT.

The V call is TRBV28, the J call TRBJ2-3, with 12 nucleotides matching TRBD2. V trimming: 5 bases; J trimming: 4 bases; junction bases outside the gene matches: 7. This CDR3 has 16 amino acids. Germline-derived CDR1 and CDR2 are MDHEN and SYDVKM. The CDR3 DNA is TGTGCCAGCAGTGCTAGCGGGAGGGCCCCTCCAGATACGCAGTATTTT. Translating it yields CASSASGRAPPDTQYF.

This chain links TRBV7-5 with TRBJ2-1; the table's D call of TRBD2 was not tested on the DNA. TRBV7-5 is a documented pseudogene. The CDR3 is 17 amino acids. The CDR3 bases are TGTGCCAGAAGCCCCTCCCCCCCAGGAGGGCCCTCCCATGAGCAGTTCTTC. This encodes CARSPSPPGGPSHEQFF.